This T cell receptor (beta chain) was recorded in a study of T cells in Graves' hyperthyroidism and ophthalmopathy. For the study at large: Blood from the periphery was taken at initial diagnosis, before any treatment.

General observations from the study: Ophthalmopathy cases were set apart from stable hyperthyroidism by a 13 V-J model.

TCR beta CDR3 regions were amplified from RNA transcripts. The HTBI primer set served for first-round RT-PCR of the TCR CDR3. TCRdb reanalysed the multiplex PCR reads using MiXCR and keeps one entry per CDR3 protein. The sample includes under 800,000 distinct CDR3 sequences, around 15% of them seen just once. This clonotype was recorded at least ten times. The antigen is undetermined. The origin of this receptor is a young woman with Graves' hyperthyroidism. The specimen sequenced was blood.

The CDR3 sequence is CASSYGGADTQYF. In DNA form, the CDR3 reads TGTGCCAGCAGTTACGGGGGGGCAGATACGCAGTATTTT. The chain employs TRBV6-6 and TRBJ2-3, with 7 bases lining up with TRBD2. Germline V gene data show CDR1 as MNHNY and CDR2 as SVGAGI (reference sequence). V trimming: 2 bases; J trimming: 4 bases; junction bases outside the gene matches: 0. The CDR3 covers 13 residues.